This T cell receptor (beta chain) derives from a study of cytomegalovirus exposure and HLA in healthy donors. Study background: The Caucasian-associated ancestry cluster contained 81% of the roughly 390 genotyped donors.

The CDR3 runs 17 residues. Per the germline V gene, CDR1 is SGDLS and CDR2 is YYNGEE. Trimming at V came to 3 bases and at J to 4 bases, leaving 7 bases not matched to a gene. PCR primers comprised 60 Vbeta and 13 Jbeta primers. Clones were read by immunoSEQ multiplex PCR, and TCRdb kept only the in-frame ones, dropping some. The sample records more than 95,000 clones, more than 60% being singletons. The sample comprised PBMCs. This chain connects TRBV9 to TRBJ2-3; 14 positions agree with TRBD2. The TCR sequence derives from a man aged 25 to 45 in good health and CMV-seronegative. Here the CDR3 reads CASSDEGLAGVADTQYF. The CDR3 region has the DNA TGTGCCAGCAGCGACGAGGGACTAGCGGGAGTCGCAGATACGCAGTATTTT.